This record looks at one T cell receptor (beta chain) sequence and its context. Which antigen it targets is not known. Base qualities are not provided; no much larger clone lies one nucleotide away. This entry belongs to a study of blood T cell repertoires in COVID-19 (dated by TCRdb to between 2020 and 2021). With respect to the entire study: Samples covering the acute and convalescent phases of COVID-19 were provided by collaborators in the United States, Italy and Spain. The prospective study material was composed of cDNA or gDNA derived from T cells, B-cell-depleted T cells, or PBMCs. Subjects who had been exposed to COVID-19, were actively infected with it, or had recovered from it provided the deeply sampled blood TCRbeta repertoires that made up the dataset. The repertoires were released in a freely available public database meant as a resource for research on the immune response to SARS-CoV-2. The samples were drawn from the first 160 participants of the ongoing ImmuneRACE study and from 950 to 1,500 subjects provided by 6 global collaborators. A de-identified subject ID, COVID-19 status, age in years and sex were almost always included in the sample metadata. Where HLA class I and class II types were available, the types were taken from metadata supplied by the sample provider, not from assay-based typing.

Participants in the prospective study were aged about 18 to 95 years, lived in 20 to 30 United States geographic areas, and enrolled through a virtual design. Cohort assignment in the prospective study relied on participant-reported clinical history from a screening survey and a study questionnaire. A participant counted as exposed if, within 2 weeks of entering the study, that participant had been in contact with someone who had a PCR-confirmed or clinician-diagnosed COVID-19 case. In the prospective study, whole blood, serum and a nasopharyngeal or oropharyngeal swab were collected from each participant by mobile phlebotomists. Participants in the prospective study had the option to provide additional blood draws and questionnaires over an approximately 2-month period. Blood samples from the prospective study were shipped frozen or at room temperature prior to DNA extraction. Results and caveats for the whole study, not just this receptor: Clinical and demographic metadata were provided uncurated, with the amount varying by source and participant.

The CDR3, from cysteine to phenylalanine, totals 15 residues. Only CDR3 DNA remains: 45 bases, in frame from the first base. Sequences KGHSH (CDR1) and LQKENI (CDR2) are obtained from the germline V gene. Ends trimmed: V by 5 bases, J by 6 bases; bases unmatched to a gene: 7. TCRbeta CDR3 regions were amplified from genomic DNA by means of the immunoSEQ Assay, a bias-controlled multiplex PCR. On the study's bioinformatics: The number of nucleated cells in each sample was estimated from the amplification of reference gene primers within the assay. To quantify the absolute abundance of each unique TCRbeta CDR3 rearrangement, sequence reads were collapsed and filtered. For each sample, productive Simpson clonality was calculated as the square root of Simpson's diversity index across productive rearrangements. The table comes from immuneACCESS by way of TCRdb, which keeps in-frame sequences with V and J called. Part of the clones is missing from these tables; in studies checked, under half for an unresolved V gene and the rest for unknown reasons. V and J calls and clone size are those listed in that table; D and trimming were worked out from the DNA. The sample table shows 240,000 or so clones, and around 90% are seen once. 0.87% of the sample belongs to the ten largest clones.

The clonotype comes from a man between 45 and 60 years old who had been exposed to COVID-19. The sample comprised PBMCs or T cells enriched from blood (not recorded which). The chain is made from TRBV18 and TRBJ2-1, with TRBD2 identical over 10 junction bases. The DNA is TGTGCCAGCTCAGGAGCGGGGGGGCCCGGCAATGAGCAGTTCTTC. This encodes CASSGAGGPGNEQFF.